The 20 T cell receptor beta chains given below trace back to one sample, sequenced in a study of blood T cell repertoires in COVID-19. The method was immunoSEQ multiplex PCR; TCRdb's version includes in-frame clones alone and lacks a portion of them. This table holds about 250,000 clones, about 91% found once. The sample taken for sequencing was peripheral blood. All receptors derive from a woman in her twenties or thirties with COVID-19, enrolled during active disease.

The chain recombines TRBV5-1 with TRBJ2-5, with D unresolved. The CDR3 contains 14 residues. Trimming left V 4 bases short and J 0 bases short, with 10 bases between. CDR1 SGHRS and CDR2 YFSETQ come from the germline V gene. The CDR3 reads CASSGSDYQETQYF. CDR3 DNA: TGCGCCAGCAGCGGAAGCGACTACCAAGAGACCCAGTACTTC.

The V call is TRBV19, the J call TRBJ1-5; D unresolved. V was trimmed by 2 bases and J by 6 bases, leaving 5 bases between them. Per germline, CDR1 LNHDA and CDR2 SQIVND (reference sequence). There are 12 residues in the CDR3. As DNA, the CDR3 is TGTGCCAGTAGTATATCTCTTCAGCCCCAGCATTTT. This codes for CASSISLQPQHF.

This rearrangement joins TRBV3-1 (or the pseudogene TRBV3-2) to TRBJ2-3; 13 bases agree with TRBD2. The trim removed 4 bases at V and 9 bases at J, leaving 4 bases unmatched. Germline-derived CDR1 and CDR2 are LGHDT and YNNKEL (reference sequence). The length of the CDR3 is 14 residues. CDR3 coding DNA: TGTGCCAGCAGCCCGACTAGCGGGGGGCCAACGCAGTATTTT. Translating it yields CASSPTSGGPTQYF.

J is TRBJ1-5 and V is TRBV2; possible D gene TRBD1, 6 bases. The germline gives CDR1 SNHLY, CDR2 FYNNEI. CDR3 length: 16 residues. V gave up 2 bases and J gave up 7 bases, with 18 bases separating them. This CDR3 reads CASSETEGGGGQPQHF. For the CDR3, the DNA is TGTGCCAGCAGTGAAACCGAGGGAGGGGGAGGGCAGCCCCAGCATTTT.

The V gene is TRBV24-1, the J gene TRBJ2-3; 7 nucleotides line up with TRBD2. The ends lost 9 bases at V and 4 bases at J; junction bases unmatched: 3. CDR1 and CDR2 (germline): KGHDR, SFDVKD. The CDR3 spans 12 residues. The CDR3 protein is CATQRDSDTQYF. The DNA of the CDR3 is TGTGCCACCCAGCGGGATTCAGATACGCAGTATTTT.

This clone was recorded only once. The gene calls are TRBV5-6 and TRBJ2-1; TRBD1 agrees at 9 bases. The germline CDR1 and CDR2 sequences are SGHDT and YYEEEE. J was trimmed by 2 bases and V by 5 bases; bases with no gene match: 5. The CDR3 length is 15 residues. The CDR3 DNA reads TGTGCCAGCAGGGAAACAGGGGGCACCTACAATGAGCAGTTCTTC. Amino acid sequence: CASRETGGTYNEQFF.

V usage is TRBV29-1 and J usage is TRBJ2-3, with 13 bases aligning to TRBD2. Trimming at V came to 4 bases and at J to 3 bases, leaving 4 bases not matched to a gene. The CDR3 has 15 residues. The germline CDR1 and CDR2 sequences are SQVTM and ANQGSEA. In nucleotides, the CDR3 is TGCAGCGTTGTTTTGGGACTAGCGGGGACAGATACGCAGTATTTT. It specifies CSVVLGLAGTDTQYF.

This chain joins TRBV11-2 and TRBJ2-1, with D hard to call. V was cut by 1 base and J by 1 base, with 11 bases left in between. CDR1 SGHAT and CDR2 FQNNGV come from the germline V gene. The CDR3 runs to 16 residues. CDR3 sequence reads: CASSLGPGTSYNEQFF. CDR3 nucleotide sequence: TGTGCCAGCAGCTTAGGTCCGGGTACTTCCTACAATGAGCAGTTCTTC.

The chain combines TRBV4-2 with TRBJ2-3; 7 nucleotides align to TRBD2. Germline loops: CDR1 LGHNA, CDR2 YNFKEQ. This CDR3 comprises 16 residues. V gave up 5 bases and J gave up 9 bases; unmatched junction bases: 17. This CDR3 reads CASSSGSGVQARTQYF. The DNA of the CDR3 is TGTGCCAGCAGCTCCGGCAGCGGGGTCCAGGCGAGAACGCAGTATTTT.

The chain couples TRBV7-2 to TRBJ2-3; 8 bases line up with TRBD2. Germline V gives CDR1 SGHTA, CDR2 FQGNSA. With 1 base clipped from V and 3 bases from J, the junction kept 9 bases outside the gene matches. The CDR3 totals 17 residues. The CDR3 sequence is CASSLGFRTSHTDTQYF. CDR3 in DNA: TGTGCCAGCAGCTTAGGCTTTAGGACTAGCCATACAGATACGCAGTATTTT.

In its sample, this clone was seen once. CDR3 bases: TGTGCCAGCAGAGTCCGGAGGGACACTGAAGCTTTCTTT. Translating it yields CASRVRRDTEAFF. V is TRBV27 and J is TRBJ1-1; unclear D gene. The CDR3 totals 13 residues. In germline, CDR1 is MNHEY, CDR2 SMNVEV (reference sequence). Trimming took 6 bases from V and 3 from J, leaving 11 bases between them.

The CDR3: CASSLERTWDEQFF. The CDR3 nucleotides read TGTGCCAGCAGCTTAGAGAGGACTTGGGATGAGCAGTTCTTC. The rearrangement links TRBV13 to TRBJ2-1; possibly TRBD2 for D (5 bases). The CDR3 sequence is 14 residues long. Trimming cost V 1 base and J 8 bases, with 12 bases left between them. Germline CDR1 PRHDT, CDR2 FYEKMQ (reference sequence).

The rearrangement uses TRBV6-5 and TRBJ1-1, with a weak D call TRBD1 (5 bases). CDR1 is MNHEY and CDR2 is SVGAGI in the germline V gene. The CDR3 extends over 15 amino acids. The V end lost 6 bases, the J end lost 4 bases, and 18 bases lay between the germline ends. The CDR3 loop is CASRDGTAGGTEAFF. The DNA for the CDR3 is TGTGCCAGCAGGGACGGGACGGCCGGGGGCACTGAAGCTTTCTTT.

The chain uses TRBV5-6 and TRBJ1-2; 9 bases match TRBD1. With V trimmed by 2 bases and J by 7 bases, 9 bases remained unmatched. From germline, CDR1 is SGHDT and CDR2 YYEEEE. This CDR3 spans 15 amino acids. The CDR3 spells CASSFPQGALGGYTF. CDR3 nucleotide sequence: TGTGCCAGCAGCTTTCCACAGGGGGCCTTGGGTGGCTACACCTTC.

This rearrangement joins TRBV6-2 or TRBV6-3 to TRBJ2-7; no clear D gene. The CDR3 has 13 residues. The V gene lost 7 bases and the J gene lost 7 bases, with 17 bases spanning the gap. The germline V gene encodes CDR1 MNHEY and CDR2 SVGEGT. The DNA for the CDR3 is TGTGCCAGCACCCCGGCGAGGTTCCAGGAGCAGTACGTC. Translating gives CASTPARFQEQYV.

The rearrangement links TRBV6-5 to TRBJ1-5; no definite D call. The V and J ends lost 0 bases and 6 bases respectively, with 12 bases between them. CDR1 is MNHEY, CDR2 SVGAGI, per germline. The CDR3 spans 15 residues. CDR3 coding DNA: TGTGCCAGCAGTTACTCTTTTGTGGTTAGTCAGCCCCAGCATTTT. Its protein is CASSYSFVVSQPQHF.

The CDR3 protein is CAWNLDATGHTEAFF. DNA of the CDR3: TGTGCCTGGAACCTCGATGCGACAGGGCACACTGAAGCTTTCTTT. V usage is TRBV30 and J usage is TRBJ1-1; 7 bases match TRBD1. The germline gives CDR1 GTSNPN, CDR2 SVGIG (reference sequence). The CDR3 consists of 15 residues. The V gene end was trimmed by 4 bases and the J gene end by 3 bases; junction bases not matched to a gene: 11. The full variable domain, its missing parts supplied by reference TRBV30 and TRBJ1-1, is SQTIHQWPATLVQPVGSPLSLECTVEGTSNPNLYWYRQAAGRGLQLLFYSVGIGQISSEVPQNLSASRPQDRQFILSSKKLLLSDSGFYLCAWNLDATGHTEAFFGQGTRLTVV.

The chain couples TRBV7-9 to TRBJ2-7; 7 nucleotides line up with TRBD1. CDR3 length: 15 amino acids. Germline V gene data show CDR1 as SEHNR and CDR2 as FQNEAQ (reference sequence). V trimming: 6 bases; J trimming: 0 bases; junction bases outside the gene matches: 8. CDR3 sequence (DNA): TGTGCCAGCAGTATTCCGGGACAGAGCTCCTACGAGCAGTACTTC. This encodes CASSIPGQSSYEQYF.

V usage is TRBV2 and J usage is TRBJ2-2; 11 bases match TRBD2. The CDR3 runs 16 residues. Germline V gene data show CDR1 as SNHLY and CDR2 as FYNNEI. J lost 5 bases, V lost 7 bases, and 9 bases had no gene match. CDR3 region: CASTADSGRATGELFF. DNA for the CDR3: TGTGCCAGCACAGCTGATAGCGGGAGGGCGACCGGGGAGCTGTTTTTT.

CDR3 in amino acids: CASSYSGGSLRTQYF. The DNA of the CDR3 is TGTGCCAGCAGTTACTCCGGCGGGAGCCTGAGGACCCAGTACTTC. The rearrangement joins TRBV6-5 to TRBJ2-5; 7 bases are a match to TRBD2. CDR1 is MNHEY and CDR2 is SVGAGI in the germline V gene. The CDR3 is 15 residues long. V lost 0 bases, J lost 7 bases, and 8 bases stayed unmatched.